What follows are 7 T cell receptor beta chains derived from one specimen sequenced in a study of immune characterization of retroperitoneal liposarcoma (dated by TCRdb to between 2018 and 2021). To prepare the library, PCR was applied. TCRdb names NextSeq 500 as the instrument used. TCRdb reworked the public reads: Q25 trimming with fastp, MiXCR clone assembly, productive beta chains retained. For every CDR3 protein sequence, its rows merge into one entry that carries the most common genes and DNA. The sample table lists approximately 9,000 distinct CDR3 sequences, 25% to 35% of them with a count of one. The ten largest clones take up around 8.6% of the sample. The sample taken for sequencing was tumor tissue. These receptors all come from a male donor with retroperitoneal liposarcoma.

This clonotype was detected ten times or more. J is TRBJ2-1 and V is TRBV6-1, with a tentative D call TRBD1 (6 bases). V shed 1 base and J shed 10 bases, with 14 bases lying between them. CDR3 length: 14 amino acids. Germline CDR1 and CDR2: MNHNS and SASEGT. DNA for the CDR3: TGTGCCAGCAGTGAAGTCAACAGGGCCTACGAGCAGTTCTTC. It codes for CASSEVNRAYEQFF.

By share of the sample, this clonotype is medium-sized. The V call is TRBV7-9, the J call TRBJ2-1, with 7 bases that match TRBD2. The CDR3 spans 12 residues. Per germline, CDR1 SEHNR and CDR2 FQNEAQ (reference sequence). With 5 bases clipped from V and 13 bases from J, the junction kept 8 bases outside the gene matches. The CDR3 sequence: CASSPRGETQFF. DNA for the CDR3: TGTGCCAGCAGCCCCCGGGGGGAGACCCAGTTCTTC.

The CDR3 spells CASETSGGTDTQYF. The CDR3 bases are TGTGCCAGCGAGACTAGCGGGGGCACAGATACGCAGTATTTT. The gene calls are TRBV6-1 and TRBJ2-3, with 11 positions matching TRBD2. The CDR3 length is 14 residues. Losses at the gene ends were 8 bases for V and 1 base for J; bases not matched to a gene: 2. The germline gives CDR1 MNHNS, CDR2 SASEGT.

In its sample, this clonotype is medium-sized (0.01 to 0.1%). The chain couples TRBV7-2 to TRBJ2-4, with a tentative D call TRBD2 (6 bases). The last part of the DNA fits TRBJ2-7 better; the J call may be wrong. CDR1 SGHTA and CDR2 FQGNSA come from the germline V gene. The CDR3 is 14 residues long. The DNA for the CDR3 is TGTGCCAGCAACCCCGGGGGTGTGACCTACGAGCAGTACTTC. Translating it yields CASNPGGVTYEQYF.

This clonotype is termed medium-sized. V usage is TRBV7-8 and J usage is TRBJ2-5; perhaps TRBD1 as D (6 bases). The germline V gene encodes CDR1 SGHVS and CDR2 FQNEAQ. V was trimmed by 4 bases and J by 11 bases, leaving 29 bases between them. The CDR3 is 17 amino acids. CDR3: CASSSLGGVGRRNEQYF. CDR3 coding DNA: TGTGCCAGCAGCTCCCTAGGGGGTGTAGGACGCAGGAATGAGCAGTACTTC. The whole variable domain, remainder taken from reference TRBV7-8 and TRBJ2-5, is GAGVSQSPRYKVAKRGQDVALRCDPISGHVSLFWYQQALGQGPEFLTYFQNEAQLDKSGLPSDRFFAERPEGSVSTLKIQRTQQEDSAVYLCASSSLGGVGRRNEQYFGPGTRLLVL.

This clonotype showed up just a few times. The V gene is TRBV6-1, the J gene TRBJ2-3; no firm D call. The CDR3 consists of 15 residues. The germline gives CDR1 MNHNS, CDR2 SASEGT. V shed 1 base and J shed 5 bases, with 13 bases lying between them. The CDR3 loop reads CASSEGWGLGDTQYF. DNA for the CDR3: TGTGCCAGCAGTGAAGGGTGGGGTTTAGGAGATACGCAGTATTTT.

The chain couples TRBV12-3 or TRBV12-4 to TRBJ2-5; D not certain. The length of the CDR3 is 12 residues. The germline V and J ends were trimmed by 4 bases and 11 bases, with 14 bases remaining between them. The CDR3 reads CASSSRRDEQYF. CDR3 in DNA: TGTGCCAGCAGTTCTCGAAGGGATGAGCAGTACTTC.